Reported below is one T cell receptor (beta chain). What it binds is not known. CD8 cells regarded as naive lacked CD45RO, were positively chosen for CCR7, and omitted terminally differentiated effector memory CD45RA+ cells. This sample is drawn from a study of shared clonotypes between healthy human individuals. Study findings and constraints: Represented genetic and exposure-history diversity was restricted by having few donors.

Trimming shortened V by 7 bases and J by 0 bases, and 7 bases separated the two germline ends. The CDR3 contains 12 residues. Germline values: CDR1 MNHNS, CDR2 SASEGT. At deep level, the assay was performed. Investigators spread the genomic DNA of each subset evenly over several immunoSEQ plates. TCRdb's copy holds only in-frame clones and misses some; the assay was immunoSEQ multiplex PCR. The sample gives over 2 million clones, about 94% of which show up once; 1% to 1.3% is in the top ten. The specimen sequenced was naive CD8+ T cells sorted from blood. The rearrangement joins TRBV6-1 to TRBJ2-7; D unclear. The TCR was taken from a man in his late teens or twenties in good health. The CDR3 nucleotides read TGTGCCAGCAACGAGGACTCCTACGAGCAGTACTTC. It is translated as CASNEDSYEQYF.